The 24 T cell receptor beta chains listed next were all sequenced from one sample in a study of human T cells and chemical hapten exposure. Stated time point: patch test 3, about 24 weeks after DPC sensitization. Indicated treatment: therapeutic diphenylcyclopropenone sensitization with weekly scalp DPC. TCRdb independently ran MiXCR on the RACE reads; one entry per CDR3 protein. This table holds 150,000 to 200,000 distinct CDR3 sequences, under 30% found once. The sequenced sample was whole blood, obtained in connection with sensitization to the hapten diphenylcyclopropenone (DPC). Every receptor here comes from a woman aged 35 to 49 with alopecia areata. Some clones in this sample may be carry-over from other donors' samples.

Many counts were recorded for this clonotype. The chain recombines TRBV4-2 with TRBJ2-3; D is possibly TRBD2 (5 bases). V was shortened by 0 bases and J by 2 bases, with 6 bases between the two germline ends. Per the germline V gene, CDR1 is LGHNA and CDR2 is YNFKEQ. This CDR3 is 14 amino acids long. The CDR3 DNA sequence: TGTGCCAGCAGCCAAGAGAGGGACACAGATACGCAGTATTTT. Its protein is CASSQERDTDTQYF.

This clonotype was seen more than once but under ten times. This chain connects TRBV29-1 to TRBJ2-3, with 16 bases matching TRBD2. Germline V gene data show CDR1 as SQVTM and CDR2 as ANQGSEA. V lost 6 bases and J lost 3; bases outside the gene matches: 15. The length of the CDR3 is 19 residues. For the CDR3, the DNA is TGCAGCGTGGGAGGGACTAGCGGGAGGGCGAGTTCAAGAACAGATACGCAGTATTTT. Translated, it gives CSVGGTSGRASSRTDTQYF.

V usage is TRBV29-1 and J usage is TRBJ2-1; TRBD2 is a possible D gene (6 bases). Germline values: CDR1 SQVTM, CDR2 ANQGSEA. V lost 4 bases to trimming and J lost 0 bases, with 13 bases between them. The CDR3 loop spans 15 amino acids. CDR3 loop: CSVAGLLSSYNEQFF. The DNA for the CDR3 is TGCAGCGTTGCGGGACTCCTGAGCTCCTACAATGAGCAGTTCTTC.

The V call is TRBV7-9, the J call TRBJ2-7, with 8 bases that match TRBD2. With V trimmed by 2 bases and J by 5 bases, 11 bases remained unmatched. From germline, CDR1 is SEHNR and CDR2 FQNEAQ (reference sequence). The CDR3 sequence is 16 residues long. CDR3 in amino acids: CASSLSGSLRGNEQYF. CDR3 bases: TGTGCCAGCAGCTTAAGCGGGAGTCTCCGGGGCAACGAGCAGTACTTC. The variable domain in full, with the rest retrieved from reference TRBV7-9 and TRBJ2-7, is DTGVSQNPRHKITKRGQNVTFRCDPISEHNRLYWYRQTLGQGPEFLTYFQNEAQLEKSRLLSDRFSAERPKGSFSTLEIQRTEQGDSAMYLCASSLSGSLRGNEQYFGPGTRLTVT.

The rearrangement uses TRBV6-6 and TRBJ1-1, with D possibly matching TRBD1 (5 bases). This CDR3 region has 15 residues. Deletions cut 6 bases from V and 1 base from J, with 15 bases between. CDR1 and CDR2 from the germline V gene are MNHNY and SVGAGI (reference sequence). This CDR3 reads CASSYRSVGNTEAFF. Here the CDR3 DNA reads TGTGCCAGCAGCTACAGGTCGGTAGGGAACACTGAAGCTTTCTTT.

This clonotype was seen at least ten times. This CDR3 is CSVTPSIVTDTQYF. The CDR3 nucleotides read TGCAGCGTTACCCCCAGTATCGTCACAGATACGCAGTATTTT. This sequence joins TRBV29-1 and TRBJ2-3; D not certain. Per the germline V gene, CDR1 is SQVTM and CDR2 is ANQGSEA. This CDR3 has 14 residues. V was shortened by 5 bases and J by 2 bases, with 14 bases between the two germline ends.

There are a few counts of this clonotype. The chain links TRBV11-2 to TRBJ2-1; tentative D call: TRBD2 (6 bases). The V end was cut by 5 bases, the J end by 10 bases, with 12 bases between. The CDR3 is 12 residues long. From germline, CDR1 is SGHAT and CDR2 FQNNGV. CDR3 DNA: TGTGCCAGCAGCAAGGATGGAGGGGAGCAGTTCTTC. Amino acids: CASSKDGGEQFF. Looking up the rest from reference TRBV11-2 and TRBJ2-1 gives the full variable domain: EAGVAQSPRYKIIEKRQSVAFWCNPISGHATLYWYQQILGQGPKLLIQFQNNGVVDDSQLPKDRFSAERLKGVDSTLKIQPAKLEDSAVYLCASSKDGGEQFFGPGTRLTVL.

This clonotype has just a few counts. The rearrangement joins TRBV7-6 to TRBJ2-6; weak D call: TRBD1 (6 bases). The length of the CDR3 is 16 residues. V lost 3 bases, J lost 0 bases, and 9 bases lay in between. Germline loops: CDR1 SGHVS, CDR2 FNYEAQ. In nucleotides, the CDR3 is TGTGCCAGCAGCTTGACAGGTTACTCTGGGGCCAACGTCCTGACTTTC. This codes for CASSLTGYSGANVLTF.

This clonotype was picked up a small number of times. This chain uses TRBV15 with TRBJ2-1; 11 bases are shared with TRBD2. Germline CDR1 is LNHNV and CDR2 is YYDKDF (reference sequence). The CDR3 has 18 amino acids. The ends lost 0 bases at V and 4 bases at J; junction bases unmatched: 8. For the CDR3, the DNA is TGTGCCACCAGCAGAGAAGTACTAGCGGGAGTGGGTTACAATGAGCAGTTCTTC. Translation gives CATSREVLAGVGYNEQFF.

The V call is TRBV28, the J call TRBJ1-2; possible D gene TRBD1, 6 bases. The CDR3 extends over 12 amino acids. The V end was cut by 8 bases, the J end by 2 bases, with 9 bases between. Germline CDR1 and CDR2: MDHEN and SYDVKM. The CDR3 DNA is TGTGCCAGCTACGGACAGAACTATGGCTACACCTTC. This codes for CASYGQNYGYTF.

The rearrangement joins TRBV27 to TRBJ1-5; possibly TRBD1 for D (5 bases). Per the germline V gene, CDR1 is MNHEY and CDR2 is SMNVEV (reference sequence). V gave up 2 bases and J gave up 1 base, with 9 bases separating them. The CDR3 runs 15 residues. The CDR3 sequence: CASSLTGASNQPQHF. The DNA of the CDR3 is TGTGCCAGCAGTTTAACCGGGGCGAGCAATCAGCCCCAGCATTTT.

This chain connects TRBV6-2 or TRBV6-3 to TRBJ2-1, with 7 bases identical to TRBD2. The CDR3 totals 15 residues. Germline CDR1 and CDR2: MNHEY and SVGEGT. The V segment lost 5 bases and the J segment 3 bases; nucleotides outside the gene matches: 7. The CDR3 nucleotides read TGTGCCAGCAGTCGGGGCGGGGGAGACTACAATGAGCAGTTCTTC. Its translation is CASSRGGGDYNEQFF.

DNA of the CDR3: TGCAGCGGTGGACAGCTCATGAACACTGAAGCTTTCTTT. Translated: CSGGQLMNTEAFF. The gene calls are TRBV29-1 and TRBJ1-1; D possibly corresponds to TRBD1 (6 bases). Trimming took off 7 bases at V and 0 bases at J, with 12 bases between the two ends. The CDR3 spans 13 residues. Germline V lookup: CDR1 SQVTM, CDR2 ANQGSEA.

In its sample, this clonotype was seen a few times. The gene calls are TRBV7-2 and TRBJ2-7; unclear D gene. There are 15 residues in the CDR3. Germline-derived CDR1 and CDR2 are SGHTA and FQGNSA. Trimming took 3 bases from V and 5 from J, leaving 17 bases between them. CDR3 protein: CASSFGSSFPDEQYF. The CDR3 DNA reads TGTGCCAGCAGCTTTGGGTCCTCGTTCCCCGACGAGCAGTACTTC.

This clonotype has more than one count but fewer than ten. The chain couples TRBV9 to TRBJ2-6, with TRBD1 identical over 8 bases. J lost 4 bases, V lost 4 bases, and 7 bases had no gene match. The V gene's germline CDR1 is SGDLS and CDR2 YYNGEE. The CDR3 has 16 residues. CDR3 nucleotide sequence: TGTGCCAGCAGCAAAGGACAGGGATCCGGGGCCAACGTCCTGACTTTC. This codes for CASSKGQGSGANVLTF.

This clonotype was observed a few times. A read error is possible here, since a much larger clone lies one base away. The CDR3 region has the DNA TGCAGTGCCGCGATCATTAACTATGGCTACAACTTC. This translates into CSAAIINYGYNF. The chain couples TRBV20-1 to TRBJ1-2; no firm D call. Germline V gene sequence: CDR1 DFQATT, CDR2 SNEGSKA (reference sequence). The CDR3 loop spans 12 amino acids.

V is TRBV20-1 and J is TRBJ2-3, with a possible D match to TRBD1 (6 bases). Germline V gene data show CDR1 as DFQATT and CDR2 as SNEGSKA (reference sequence). Trimming removed 6 bases at V and 3 bases at J, with 19 bases between. The CDR3 totals 15 residues. Here the CDR3 DNA reads TGCAGTGCCACCACAGGGCATCATCCAACAGATACGCAGTATTTT. Amino acids: CSATTGHHPTDTQYF.

This chain connects TRBV6-2 or TRBV6-3 to TRBJ2-5; D possibly corresponds to TRBD2 (5 bases). Germline V gene data show CDR1 as MNHEY and CDR2 as SVGEGT. This CDR3 has 12 residues. With 5 bases removed from V and 9 bases from J, the gap between germline ends came to 13 bases. The CDR3 reads CASSAAGVAQYF. CDR3 bases: TGTGCCAGCAGTGCAGCCGGGGTGGCCCAGTACTTC.

The V call is TRBV28, the J call TRBJ1-6; 10 bases are shared with TRBD1. The CDR3 extends over 15 amino acids. Germline V gives CDR1 MDHEN, CDR2 SYDVKM. Trimming at V came to 6 bases and at J to 7 bases, leaving 6 bases not matched to a gene. The CDR3 spells CASSWTGGTNSPLHF. The CDR3 DNA sequence: TGTGCCAGCAGCTGGACAGGGGGGACCAATTCACCCCTCCACTTT.

The genes are TRBV18 and TRBJ2-3; TRBD2 is a possible D gene (6 bases). With 4 bases removed from V and 1 base from J, the gap between germline ends came to 15 bases. Germline lookup yields CDR1 KGHSH and CDR2 LQKENI. This CDR3 is 16 amino acids long. The CDR3 here is CASSLTGLHGTDTQYF. In nucleotides, the CDR3 is TGTGCCAGCTCACTAACAGGACTACACGGCACAGATACGCAGTATTTT.

This clonotype was found many times. J is TRBJ2-5 and V is TRBV20-1; 7 positions match TRBD2. The J segment lost 4 bases and the V segment lost 5 bases, leaving 13 bases of the junction unmatched. Germline loops: CDR1 DFQATT, CDR2 SNEGSKA (reference sequence). The CDR3 is 15 amino acids. CDR3: CSAYPATSGGETQYF. CDR3 in DNA: TGCAGTGCTTATCCCGCCACCTCGGGGGGAGAGACCCAGTACTTC.

CDR3 nucleotides: TGTGCCAGCAGCTTAGCGCGTCGGCAGGGAGCTTTCTTT. Translated, it gives CASSLARRQGAFF. The chain uses TRBV7-2 and TRBJ1-1; D may be TRBD1 (5 bases). V lost 0 bases, J lost 10 bases, and 12 bases lay in between. This CDR3 is 13 amino acids long. The germline CDR1 and CDR2 sequences are SGHTA and FQGNSA.

The rearrangement links TRBV11-2 to TRBJ2-1; D call uncertain. The V end was cut by 1 base, the J end by 3 bases, with 13 bases between. Looked up from germline, CDR1 is SGHAT and CDR2 is FQNNGV. The CDR3 totals 16 residues. The CDR3 loop reads CASSLGLGGNYNEQFF. CDR3 DNA: TGTGCCAGCAGCTTAGGTCTGGGCGGAAACTACAATGAGCAGTTCTTC.

This clonotype showed up just once. V usage is TRBV28 and J usage is TRBJ2-6; tentatively, D is TRBD2 (5 bases). The V end lost 3 bases, the J end lost 3 bases, and 6 bases lay between the germline ends. CDR1 MDHEN and CDR2 SYDVKM come from the germline V gene. This CDR3 region has 14 residues. CDR3 bases: TGTGCCAGCAGTTTCGAGGGTGGGGCCAACGTCCTGACTTTC. This translates into CASSFEGGANVLTF. The full variable domain, rest sourced from reference TRBV28 and TRBJ2-6, is DVKVTQSSRYLVKRTGEKVFLECVQDMDHENMFWYRQDPGLGLRLIYFSYDVKMKEKGDIPEGYSVSREKKERFSLILESASTNQTSMYLCASSFEGGANVLTFGAGSRLTVL.